The 29 T cell receptor beta chains below were found in one sample sequenced in a study of cytomegalovirus exposure and HLA in healthy donors. The PCR used 60 Vbeta and 13 Jbeta primers. Data came from immunoSEQ multiplex PCR; TCRdb stores just in-frame clones and leaves some out. In all, the sample yields around 110,000 clones. Sequenced material: PBMCs. These receptors originate from a man under 40 in good health and CMV-seronegative.

The chain combines TRBV5-6 with TRBJ1-5, with 8 nucleotides matching TRBD1. The germline V gene encodes CDR1 SGHDT and CDR2 YYEEEE. The CDR3 extends over 12 amino acids. V lost 8 bases, J lost 7 bases, and 5 bases stayed unmatched. The chain's CDR3 is CASSRGHQPQHF. DNA for the CDR3: TGTGCCAGTAGCAGGGGGCACCAGCCCCAGCATTTT.

This chain uses TRBV15 with TRBJ2-7, with 10 bases lining up with TRBD1. Trimming cost V 0 bases and J 5 bases; bases outside gene matches: 7. Per germline, CDR1 LNHNV and CDR2 YYDKDF (reference sequence). There are 16 residues in the CDR3. For the CDR3, the DNA is TGTGCCACCAGCAGAGAGGGGGGACAGGGGCCTGACGAGCAGTACTTC. The encoded protein is CATSREGGQGPDEQYF. The full variable domain, rest sourced from reference TRBV15 and TRBJ2-7, is DAMVIQNPRYQVTQFGKPVTLSCSQTLNHNVMYWYQQKSSQAPKLLFHYYDKDFNNEADTPDNFQSRRPNTSFCFLDIRSPGLGDTAMYLCATSREGGQGPDEQYFGPGTRLTVT.

The chain couples TRBV6-5 to TRBJ1-3; D not resolved. CDR1 MNHEY and CDR2 SVGAGI come from the germline V gene. This CDR3 spans 13 amino acids. Trimming removed 5 bases from V and 0 bases from J, with 5 bases in between. This CDR3 reads CASSRSSGNTIYF. In DNA form, the CDR3 reads TGTGCCAGCAGTCGCAGCTCTGGAAACACCATATATTTT.

The rearrangement uses TRBV30 and TRBJ1-5; 8 bases align to TRBD1. Looked up from germline, CDR1 is GTSNPN and CDR2 is SVGIG (reference sequence). This CDR3 spans 16 amino acids. V dropped 0 bases and J dropped 1; count of bases not matched to a gene: 5. The CDR3 here is CAWSVYGQGSNQPQHF. The CDR3, as DNA: TGTGCCTGGAGTGTATATGGACAGGGAAGCAATCAGCCCCAGCATTTT.

The rearrangement joins TRBV7-2 to TRBJ2-1; 7 positions agree with TRBD2. The CDR3 has 15 residues. Germline V gene sequence: CDR1 SGHTA, CDR2 FQGNSA. V lost 5 bases, J lost 4 bases, and 8 bases stayed unmatched. The CDR3 loop is CASSPAGSWYNEQFF. The CDR3 coding sequence is TGTGCCAGCAGCCCAGCGGGATCGTGGTACAATGAGCAGTTCTTC.

As to this clone: Germline is not matched at one junction end, which may reflect a read error. V gene TRBV6-1 combines with J gene TRBJ1-2; TRBD1 aligns across 10 bases. Germline CDR1 and CDR2: MNHNS and SASEGT. There are 14 residues in the CDR3. In DNA, the CDR3 is TGTGCCGGCAGTGACAGGGGGCGCGACTATGGCTACACCTTC. Amino acid sequence: CAGSDRGRDYGYTF.

The V and J genes are TRBV5-8 and TRBJ1-6, with 10 bases matching TRBD1. Trimming at V came to 2 bases and at J to 9 bases, leaving 11 bases not matched to a gene. The V gene's germline CDR1 is SGHTS and CDR2 YDEGEE. The CDR3 has 17 residues. CDR3 in amino acids: CASSFHLGQGFGSPLHF. For the CDR3, the DNA is TGTGCCAGCAGCTTTCACCTGGGACAGGGGTTTGGTTCACCCCTCCACTTT. Full variable domain (remainder filled in from reference TRBV5-8 and TRBJ1-6): EAGVTQSPTHLIKTRGQQATLRCSPISGHTSVYWYQQALGLGLQFLLWYDEGEERNRGNFPPRFSGRQFPNYSSELNVNALELEDSALYLCASSFHLGQGFGSPLHFGNGTRLTVT.

The chain recombines TRBV5-1 with TRBJ2-7; 7 bases agree with TRBD2. J gave up 2 bases and V 3 bases, and 11 bases lay outside the gene matches. Per the germline V gene, CDR1 is SGHRS and CDR2 is YFSETQ. The CDR3 contains 16 residues. CDR3 nucleotide sequence: TGCGCCAGCAGCTCCGAGCCAAGCGGGGTCACCTACGAGCAGTACTTC. It encodes CASSSEPSGVTYEQYF.

The chain links TRBV5-1 to TRBJ2-5, with 7 bases lining up with TRBD1. CDR1 and CDR2 from the germline V gene are SGHRS and YFSETQ. Trimming cost V 0 bases and J 4 bases; bases outside gene matches: 6. CDR3 size: 15 residues. CDR3 nucleotides: TGCGCCAGCAGCTTGGAGGGGGCAGGGAGAGAGACCCAGTACTTC. As protein: CASSLEGAGRETQYF.

The CDR3 protein is CASSLAATGRTDTQYF. The CDR3 DNA reads TGTGCCAGCAGCTTGGCTGCGACAGGCAGAACAGATACGCAGTATTTT. The chain couples TRBV7-9 to TRBJ2-3, with D possibly being TRBD1 (6 bases). With 3 bases removed from V and 3 bases from J, the gap between germline ends came to 16 bases. CDR3 length: 16 amino acids. Germline loops: CDR1 SEHNR, CDR2 FQNEAQ (reference sequence).

This CDR3 reads CASTREGGYDIQYF. The DNA for the CDR3 is TGCGCCAGCACTCGTGAGGGAGGGTATGACATTCAGTACTTC. The V gene is TRBV5-1, the J gene TRBJ2-4; 7 positions match TRBD2. V was clipped by 6 bases and J by 8 bases; unmatched bases: 11. CDR1 is SGHRS, CDR2 YFSETQ, per germline. The CDR3 runs to 14 residues. The variable domain in full, with the rest retrieved from reference TRBV5-1 and TRBJ2-4, is KAGVTQTPRYLIKTRGQQVTLSCSPISGHRSVSWYQQTPGQGLQFLFEYFSETQRNKGNFPGRFSGRQFSNSRSEMNVSTLELGDSALYLCASTREGGYDIQYFGAGTRLSVL.

The gene calls are TRBV7-2 and TRBJ2-7, with a weak D call TRBD1 (5 bases). Germline V lookup: CDR1 SGHTA, CDR2 FQGNSA. Trimming pared 2 bases from V and 9 bases from J, leaving 20 bases between. The CDR3 is 15 amino acids. Here the CDR3 reads CASSLRGRLSVGQYF. In nucleotides, the CDR3 is TGTGCCAGCAGCTTAAGGGGCAGGCTATCGGTGGGGCAGTACTTC.

The rearrangement uses TRBV10-2 and TRBJ2-7; 11 bases are shared with TRBD2. The V and J ends lost 6 bases and 4 bases, in that order; junction bases with no gene match: 20. Looked up from germline, CDR1 is WSHSY and CDR2 is SAAADI. The CDR3 contains 19 residues. The CDR3 reads CASRGVAPGTSGGAYEQYF. The CDR3 nucleotides are TGCGCCAGCAGGGGGGTTGCCCCGGGAACTAGCGGGGGAGCATACGAGCAGTACTTC.

The CDR3 sequence is CASSLSGGRETQYF. CDR3 DNA sequence: TGTGCCAGCAGCTTATCCGGGGGGAGGGAGACCCAGTACTTC. The chain couples TRBV7-9 to TRBJ2-5; 7 nucleotides line up with TRBD2. V shed 2 bases and J 5 bases; nucleotides not matched to a gene: 5. Per the germline V gene, CDR1 is SEHNR and CDR2 is FQNEAQ (reference sequence). CDR3 size: 14 residues. Filled out from reference TRBV7-9 and TRBJ2-5, the complete variable domain reads DTGVSQNPRHKITKRGQNVTFRCDPISEHNRLYWYRQTLGQGPEFLTYFQNEAQLEKSRLLSDRFSAERPKGSFSTLEIQRTEQGDSAMYLCASSLSGGRETQYFGPGTRLLVL.

This chain connects TRBV5-1 to TRBJ1-2; 8 bases match TRBD1. V shed 1 base and J 3 bases; nucleotides not matched to a gene: 8. This CDR3 is built from 16 residues. CDR1 and CDR2 (germline): SGHRS, YFSETQ. This chain's CDR3 is CASSLPDRGFHYGYTF. CDR3 sequence (DNA): TGCGCCAGCAGCTTGCCAGACAGGGGTTTTCACTATGGCTACACCTTC.

The V and J genes are TRBV28 and TRBJ2-1, with 9 bases lining up with TRBD1. Germline CDR1 and CDR2: MDHEN and SYDVKM. V dropped 4 bases and J dropped 2; count of bases not matched to a gene: 6. There are 16 residues in the CDR3. The CDR3 bases are TGTGCCAGCAGTTCGTCCGGGACAGGGCCCTACAATGAGCAGTTCTTC. This codes for CASSSSGTGPYNEQFF.

V gene TRBV5-1 combines with J gene TRBJ1-2; TRBD1 matches at 10 bases. With V trimmed by 4 bases and J by 5 bases, 8 bases remained unmatched. The CDR3 runs to 15 residues. Germline-derived CDR1 and CDR2 are SGHRS and YFSETQ. In nucleotides, the CDR3 is TGCGCCAGCAGCCTGACCCCGGGACAGGGGTATGGCTACACCTTC. Translation gives CASSLTPGQGYGYTF.

This sequence joins TRBV27 and TRBJ1-1; no clear D. V lost 4 bases to trimming and J lost 4 bases, with 16 bases between them. The CDR3 is 15 amino acids. Per germline, CDR1 MNHEY and CDR2 SMNVEV (reference sequence). CDR3 amino acids: CASSSLGLTGTEAFF. Here the CDR3 DNA reads TGTGCCAGCAGTTCGCTCGGACTTACCGGCACTGAAGCTTTCTTT.

The chain carries TRBV19 and TRBJ2-1; 7 nucleotides agree with TRBD1. Trimming cost V 9 bases and J 0 bases; bases outside gene matches: 5. CDR3 length equals 14 residues. CDR1 and CDR2 from the germline V gene are LNHDA and SQIVND (reference sequence). The CDR3 nucleotides are TGTGCCAGCACAGGGGAGAGCTCCTACAATGAGCAGTTCTTC. Its protein product is CASTGESSYNEQFF.

The chain combines TRBV10-3 with TRBJ2-3; 11 nucleotides agree with TRBD2. The CDR3 covers 15 residues. Germline V lookup: CDR1 ENHRY, CDR2 SYGVKD. The junction had 1 base not matched to a gene; V was cut back by 5 bases and J by 0 bases. The CDR3 nucleotides are TGTGCCATCAGTCCTAGCGGGGGGAGCACAGATACGCAGTATTTT. This sequence encodes CAISPSGGSTDTQYF.

This chain uses TRBV9 with TRBJ1-1; no clear D. The germline CDR1 and CDR2 sequences are SGDLS and YYNGEE. Trimming removed 5 bases from V and 1 base from J, with 6 bases in between. This CDR3 is built from 12 residues. The CDR3 DNA follows: TGTGCCAGCAGTCCCGGGAACACTGAAGCTTTCTTT. Amino acids: CASSPGNTEAFF.

The chain carries TRBV5-4 and TRBJ2-5, with D maybe TRBD2 (5 bases). Germline assignment: CDR1 SGHNT and CDR2 YYREEE (reference sequence). The CDR3 extends over 12 amino acids. Deletions cut 4 bases from V and 11 bases from J, with 15 bases between. CDR3: CASSPEKREQYF. CDR3 nucleotides: TGTGCCAGCAGCCCGGAGAAAAGGGAGCAGTACTTC.

The chain has TRBV6-4 and TRBJ2-3, with TRBD2 identical over 8 bases. Trimming cost V 6 bases and J 1 base; bases outside gene matches: 3. The CDR3 extends over 14 amino acids. From germline, CDR1 is MRHNA and CDR2 SNTAGT. CDR3: CASSPAGGTDTQYF. The CDR3 nucleotides are TGTGCCAGCAGCCCAGCGGGGGGCACAGATACGCAGTATTTT.

The rearrangement uses TRBV7-8 and TRBJ1-4, with a weak D call TRBD1 (6 bases). The germline CDR1 and CDR2 sequences are SGHVS and FQNEAQ. V lost 5 bases, J lost 8 bases, and 18 bases lay in between. The CDR3 has 15 amino acids. CDR3: CASSPKSAGGEKLFF. In DNA, the CDR3 is TGTGCCAGCAGCCCGAAGAGCGCGGGGGGCGAAAAACTGTTTTTT.

The rearrangement uses TRBV11-2 and TRBJ2-7, with D tentatively TRBD2 (5 bases). Germline CDR1 and CDR2: SGHAT and FQNNGV. The V gene lost 5 bases and the J gene lost 3 bases, with 11 bases spanning the gap. There are 13 residues in the CDR3. Written as DNA, the CDR3 is TGTGCCAGCAGCCCTCGGGGATACTACGAGCAGTACTTC. Amino acids: CASSPRGYYEQYF.

The rearrangement uses TRBV15 and TRBJ1-4; D may be TRBD1 (6 bases). The length of the CDR3 is 13 residues. Germline V gives CDR1 LNHNV, CDR2 YYDKDF (reference sequence). The V end lost 5 bases, the J end lost 8 bases, and 12 bases lay between the germline ends. The CDR3 is CATSRGHSEKLFF. In DNA, the CDR3 is TGTGCCACCAGCCGGGGACATTCCGAAAAACTGTTTTTT.

The chain carries TRBV5-1 and TRBJ2-7; 16 nucleotides agree with TRBD2. The V and J ends lost 4 bases and 6 bases, in that order; junction bases with no gene match: 4. Germline CDR1 reads SGHRS; CDR2 reads YFSETQ. This CDR3 comprises 15 residues. CDR3 loop: CASSRGLAGGLEQYF. The DNA of the CDR3 is TGCGCCAGCAGCCGGGGACTAGCGGGGGGGCTCGAGCAGTACTTC.

The chain combines TRBV25-1 with TRBJ1-6; D might be TRBD1 (5 bases). Germline loops: CDR1 MGHDK, CDR2 SYGVNS. Trimming took 4 bases from V and 8 from J, leaving 12 bases between them. The CDR3 loop spans 14 amino acids. For the CDR3, the DNA is TGTGCCAGCAGTGTAGGGGTTGGTGATTCACCCCTCCACTTT. Amino acids: CASSVGVGDSPLHF.

The chain uses TRBV7-9 and TRBJ1-6, with 9 bases identical to TRBD1. CDR1 is SEHNR, CDR2 FQNEAQ, per germline (reference sequence). The CDR3 is made up of 16 amino acids. J lost 7 bases, V lost 1 base, and 5 bases had no gene match. The CDR3, as DNA: TGTGCCAGCAGCTTAGGGGTCGGGACAGGGAATTCACCCCTCCACTTT. Translating it yields CASSLGVGTGNSPLHF.